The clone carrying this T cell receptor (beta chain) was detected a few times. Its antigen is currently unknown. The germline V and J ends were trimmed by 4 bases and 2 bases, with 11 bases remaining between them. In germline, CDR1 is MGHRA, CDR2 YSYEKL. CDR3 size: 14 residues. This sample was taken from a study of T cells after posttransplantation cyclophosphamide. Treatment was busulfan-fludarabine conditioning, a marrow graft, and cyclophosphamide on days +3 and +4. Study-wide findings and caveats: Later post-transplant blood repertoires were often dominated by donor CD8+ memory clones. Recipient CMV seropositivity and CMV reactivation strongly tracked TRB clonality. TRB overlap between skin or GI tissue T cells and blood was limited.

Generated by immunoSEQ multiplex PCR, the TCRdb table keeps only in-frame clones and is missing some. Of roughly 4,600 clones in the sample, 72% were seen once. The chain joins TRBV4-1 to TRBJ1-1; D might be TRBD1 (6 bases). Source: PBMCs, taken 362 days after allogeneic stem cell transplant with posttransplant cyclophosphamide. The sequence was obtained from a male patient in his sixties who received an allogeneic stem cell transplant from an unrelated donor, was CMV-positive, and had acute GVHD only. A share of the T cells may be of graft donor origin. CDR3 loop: CASSRRDTNTEAFF. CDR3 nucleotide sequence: TGCGCCAGCAGCCGCCGGGACACAAACACTGAAGCTTTCTTT.